This TCR beta chain comes out of a study of blood T cell repertoires in COVID-19 (dated by TCRdb to between 2020 and 2021). The study in broad terms: Collaborator samples came from the United States, Italy and Spain and covered acute and convalescent phases of COVID-19. Nearly every sample came with metadata listing a de-identified subject ID, COVID-19 status, age in years and sex. The samples were drawn from the first 160 participants of the ongoing ImmuneRACE study and from 950 to 1,500 subjects provided by 6 global collaborators. Where HLA class I and class II types were available, the types were taken from metadata supplied by the sample provider, not from assay-based typing. The repertoires were released in a freely available public database intended as a resource for research on the immune response to SARS-CoV-2. The material from the prospective study consisted of cDNA or gDNA derived from T cells, B-cell-depleted T cells, or PBMCs. Deeply sampled blood TCRbeta repertoires from subjects exposed to, actively infected with, or recovered from COVID-19 were included in the dataset.

Details on this clone: Its recognized antigen is unknown. Nothing much larger sits one base from this clone, and base qualities are not available.

Participants in the prospective study were aged 18 to 89 years, lived in 24 United States geographic areas, and enrolled through a virtual design. To assign participants to cohorts, the prospective study relied on clinical history that participants themselves reported in a screening survey and a study questionnaire. In the prospective study, mobile phlebotomists collected whole blood, serum and a nasopharyngeal or oropharyngeal swab from each participant. Additional blood draws and questionnaires over an approximately two-month period could optionally be provided by prospective study participants. Blood samples from the prospective study were shipped frozen or at room temperature prior to DNA extraction. Broad study findings and their caveats: How much clinical and demographic metadata was included differed by source and by participant, and the metadata was provided uncurated.

The V end gives up 1 base and the J end 8 bases, leaving 7 bases in the junction not matched to a gene. There are 14 amino acids in the CDR3, from cysteine to phenylalanine inclusive. CDR3 DNA only is kept here, 42 bases in frame from base 1. CDR1 KGHSH and CDR2 LQKENI are derived from the germline V gene. The immunoSEQ Assay, a bias-controlled multiplex PCR, was used to amplify TCRbeta CDR3 regions from genomic DNA. In the authors' own workflow: Nucleated cell counts per sample were estimated from amplification of reference gene primers within the assay. Sequence reads were collapsed and filtered to measure the absolute abundance of every unique TCRbeta CDR3 rearrangement. For each sample, productive Simpson clonality was calculated as the square root of Simpson's diversity index across productive rearrangements. TCRdb provides this immuneACCESS table in a form limited to in-frame rearrangements. Some clones are lacking; in checked studies, under half of them reflect an unresolved V gene, and why the rest are absent is not known. For V, J and clone size, that table is used; D and trimming come from the DNA. In all, the sample holds about 210,000 clones, and 80% to 90% of those were seen once. Approximately 4.2% of the sample comes from the top ten.

The receptor was derived from a middle-aged woman with acute COVID-19. Material: PBMCs or T cells enriched from blood (not recorded which). The rearranged segments are TRBV18 and TRBJ1-2, with TRBD1 identical over 7 junction bases. The base sequence is TGTGCCAGCTCACCACAGGGGGCGGCAGGCGGCTACACCTTC. Its protein is CASSPQGAAGGYTF.